This T cell receptor beta chain was sequenced for a study of CD4 T cells in relation to SARS-CoV-2 and coronaviruses. On this clone: Its antigen is unidentified.

Trimming cost V 3 bases and J 2 bases; bases outside gene matches: 1. Germline V CDR1 and CDR2: LNHDA, SQIVND (reference sequence). This CDR3 is 16 amino acids long. Method: immunoSEQ multiplex PCR; TCRdb's copy keeps in-frame clones and lacks some. The sample has nearly 20,000 clones, around 81% seen once. CD4+ T cells from unexposed donors were obtained before the COVID-19 pandemic (2011-2018). CD4+ T cells were isolated from the cells after around eleven days of culture. What was sequenced was CD4+ T cells from PBMCs, cultured in vitro. The clonotype originates from a human donor in good health. The chain couples TRBV19 to TRBJ2-1, with 13 bases matching TRBD2. CDR3 protein: CASSMGLAGPYNEQFF. In DNA form, the CDR3 reads TGTGCCAGTAGTATGGGACTAGCGGGACCCTACAATGAGCAGTTCTTC.